This is a list of T cell receptor beta chains from one sample in a study of blood T cell repertoires in COVID-19. Measured with immunoSEQ multiplex PCR; TCRdb has only the in-frame clones, and not every one. The sample contains some 190,000 clones, approximately 85% of which appear only once. The source material was peripheral blood. Every receptor here comes from a woman in her sixties or seventies with acute or convalescent COVID-19. Both conserved end residues are part of each CDR3. The D gene is left open where the match is weak. Size tells how often a clone was seen (once, few, many) or the class of an expanded clone, and some rows leave it out.

D gene | J gene | V gene | clone size | CDR3 DNA | CDR3 protein
. | TRBJ1-5 | TRBV28 | . | TGTGCCAGCAGCCACAGGGTAACCAGCAATCAGCCCCAGCATTTT | CASSHRVTSNQPQHF
TRBD2 | TRBJ2-3 | TRBV11-3 | . | TGTGCCAGCAGCTTAGAAACGGGAGGGCCGGGAGATACGCAGTATTTT | CASSLETGGPGDTQYF
TRBD1 | TRBJ1-1 | TRBV18 | . | TGTGCCAGCTCACCAGGGACAGTGAACACTGAAGCTTTCTTT | CASSPGTVNTEAFF
TRBD1 | TRBJ1-5 | TRBV30 | . | TGTGCCTGGAGTGTTAGGGGACAGGGGGCGAGTCAGCCCCAGCATTTT | CAWSVRGQGASQPQHF
. | TRBJ2-5 | TRBV11-3 | . | TGTGCCAGCAGCTTAGATCTACTAAGGGAGACCCAGTACTTC | CASSLDLLRETQYF
. | TRBJ1-1 | TRBV5-1 | . | TGCGCCAGCAGCTTGGACGGGTACACTGAAGCTTTCTTT | CASSLDGYTEAFF
TRBD2 | TRBJ2-1 | TRBV19 | . | TGTGCCAGTAGTTCCGGGACTAGCGGGCTGAGTGAGCAGTTCTTC | CASSSGTSGLSEQFF
. | TRBJ1-1 | TRBV10-3 | once | TGTGCCATCAGTGAAAGGGGAGGGGCTTTCTTT | CAISERGGAFF
. | TRBJ2-3 | TRBV4-2 | . | TGTGCCAGCAGCCAAGGGGCGGGGCGCACAGATACGCAGTATTTT | CASSQGAGRTDTQYF
. | TRBJ2-1 | TRBV5-1 | . | TGCGCCAGCAGCCCAGACAGTGGCAATGAGCAGTTCTTC | CASSPDSGNEQFF
TRBD2 | TRBJ2-1 | TRBV2 | . | TGTGCCAGCAGTGATACCCAGGGCGGGAGCAATGAGCAGTTCTTC | CASSDTQGGSNEQFF
TRBD2 | TRBJ2-1 | TRBV6-5 | . | TGTGCCAGCAGCGGGAGGTCAGTACCCAATGAGCAGTTCTTC | CASSGRSVPNEQFF
. | TRBJ1-5 | TRBV19 | . | TGTGCCAGTAGTATAGGGGGGGGAGTTCGCAATCAGCCCCAGCATTTT | CASSIGGGVRNQPQHF
. | TRBJ2-1 | TRBV19 | . | TGTGCCAGTAGTAGCACTCTCCGGGTCGGGAAATACAATGAGCAGTTCTTC | CASSSTLRVGKYNEQFF